These 28 T cell receptor beta chains share one sample of origin, sequenced in a study of T cells in Graves' hyperthyroidism and ophthalmopathy. RNA transcripts were the template for amplifying TCR beta CDR3 regions. The HTBI primer set served for first-round RT-PCR of the TCR CDR3. One entry per CDR3 protein, called by TCRdb with MiXCR from the multiplex PCR reads. The table includes 450,000 to 500,000 distinct CDR3 sequences, around a fifth detected once. The sequenced sample consisted of blood. These receptors all stem from a woman in her 70s with Graves' ophthalmopathy.

This clonotype was picked up a small number of times. V and J are TRBV5-1 and TRBJ1-1, with D possibly being TRBD1 (6 bases). The V and J ends lost 0 bases and 6 bases respectively, with 15 bases between them. Germline CDR1 reads SGHRS; CDR2 reads YFSETQ. CDR3 length equals 15 residues. Here the CDR3 reads CASSLAGARGAEAFF. The CDR3 bases are TGCGCCAGCAGCTTGGCGGGGGCCCGCGGTGCTGAAGCTTTCTTT.

This clonotype came up many times. The chain links TRBV2 to TRBJ1-1; a possible D gene is TRBD1 (5 bases). From germline, CDR1 is SNHLY and CDR2 FYNNEI. The CDR3 contains 15 residues. V lost 1 base and J lost 1, with 10 bases in between. The CDR3 bases are TGTGCCAGCAGTGAAGTGGGACTGACGAACACTGAAGCTTTCTTT. Translation: CASSEVGLTNTEAFF.

In this sample, this clonotype turned up many times. V and J are TRBV30 and TRBJ1-5; D is unresolved. Per the germline V gene, CDR1 is GTSNPN and CDR2 is SVGIG (reference sequence). The CDR3 is 13 residues long. V was trimmed by 3 bases and J by 3 bases, leaving 9 bases between them. CDR3 region: CAWSPSANQPQHF. The CDR3 nucleotides are TGTGCCTGGAGCCCATCGGCCAATCAGCCCCAGCATTTT.

Points on this clonotype: This may be a read error: a much more frequent sequence differs by one nucleotide. This CDR3 fails to terminate in the conserved phenylalanine or tryptophan, so it likely reflects a read error. The chain couples TRBV30 to TRBJ1-2; D gene uncertain. Trimming pared 3 bases from V and 2 bases from J, leaving 16 bases between. The CDR3 runs 15 residues. CDR1 is GTSNPN, CDR2 SVGIG, per germline (reference sequence). In nucleotides, the CDR3 is TGTGCCTGGAGACAGAAGATGAGTCCCAACTATGGCTACACCCTC. Translating it yields CAWRQKMSPNYGYTL.

In its sample, this clonotype was seen a few times. The chain is built from TRBV6-2 or TRBV6-3 and TRBJ2-7; 9 positions match TRBD1. The CDR3 length is 14 residues. Germline-derived CDR1 and CDR2 are MNHEY and SVGEGT. With V trimmed by 5 bases and J by 4 bases, 6 bases remained unmatched. For the CDR3, the DNA is TGTGCCAGCAGTCGTACAGGGGGCGTATACGAGCAGTACTTC. Residues: CASSRTGGVYEQYF.

This clonotype showed up many times. The V and J genes are TRBV12-3 or TRBV12-4 and TRBJ1-2, with a possible D match to TRBD1 (5 bases). This CDR3 comprises 13 residues. Between the trimmed V and J ends, which lost 6 bases and 5 bases, there was a span of 13 bases. Written as DNA, the CDR3 is TGTGCCAGCAGCTACCGGGGGACTTATGGCTACACCTTC. Translation gives CASSYRGTYGYTF.

Here the CDR3 reads CASRDRDTGELFF. CDR3 DNA sequence: TGCGCCAGCCGAGACAGGGACACCGGGGAGCTGTTTTTT. This chain joins TRBV5-1 and TRBJ2-2; TRBD1 aligns across 7 bases. Germline lookup yields CDR1 SGHRS and CDR2 YFSETQ. The CDR3 runs to 13 residues. J gave up 3 bases and V 7 bases, and 3 bases lay outside the gene matches.

The rearrangement uses TRBV5-8 and TRBJ1-2, with D possibly being TRBD1 (6 bases). The V gene lost 1 base and the J gene lost 4 bases, with 11 bases spanning the gap. Germline values: CDR1 SGHTS, CDR2 YDEGEE. This CDR3 has 14 residues. The CDR3 DNA reads TGTGCCAGCAGCTTGAGTGGGGGGCTCTATGGCTACACCTTC. The encoded protein is CASSLSGGLYGYTF.

This clonotype occurred a few times. The chain couples TRBV13 to TRBJ2-1; perhaps TRBD1 as D (6 bases). This CDR3 is 14 amino acids long. Trimming took off 3 bases at V and 8 bases at J, with 14 bases between the two ends. Germline lookup yields CDR1 PRHDT and CDR2 FYEKMQ (reference sequence). The DNA for the CDR3 is TGTGCCAGCAGCTTCCCAGTGACAGGTTATGAGCAGTTCTTC. Protein sequence: CASSFPVTGYEQFF.

The chain couples TRBV5-1 to TRBJ2-7; the D gene is possibly TRBD1 (6 bases). Between the trimmed V and J ends, which lost 7 bases and 4 bases, there was a span of 21 bases. CDR3 length: 15 amino acids. Looked up from germline, CDR1 is SGHRS and CDR2 is YFSETQ. This CDR3 is CASCLETGAYYEQYF. The CDR3 bases are TGCGCCAGCTGTCTTGAGACAGGCGCCTATTACGAGCAGTACTTC.

Turning to this clonotype: A much larger clone differs from this one at a single base, so this may be a read error. V usage is TRBV15 and J usage is TRBJ2-3; D is undetermined. There are 15 residues in the CDR3. V gave up 5 bases and J gave up 2 bases, with 14 bases separating them. CDR1 is LNHNV and CDR2 is YYDKDF in the germline V gene (reference sequence). DNA for the CDR3: TGTGCCACCAGCGGTTCCCGGGTCCCCACAGATACGCAGTATTTT. Its protein is CATSGSRVPTDTQYF.

The gene calls are TRBV19 and TRBJ1-5; D is perhaps TRBD1 (5 bases). CDR3 length: 12 residues. Germline V gene data show CDR1 as LNHDA and CDR2 as SQIVND (reference sequence). The germline V and J ends were trimmed by 10 bases and 5 bases, with 12 bases remaining between them. The DNA for the CDR3 is TGTGCCACGTCAGGGATCGATCAGCCCCAGCATTTT. This encodes CATSGIDQPQHF.

At least ten counts were recorded for this clonotype. This chain connects TRBV6-1 to TRBJ2-7; 11 nucleotides line up with TRBD2. CDR3 length: 19 residues. Germline values: CDR1 MNHNS, CDR2 SASEGT. J lost 2 bases, V lost 6 bases, and 18 bases had no gene match. The CDR3 DNA reads TGTGCCAGCAGAAGAAGGGCACTAGCGGGAGACTCTTCCCCCTACGAGCAGTACTTC. It translates to CASRRRALAGDSSPYEQYF.

This clonotype was detected many times. V gene TRBV12-3 or TRBV12-4 combines with J gene TRBJ1-2; D is perhaps TRBD1 (5 bases). The CDR3 runs 15 residues. V was cut by 3 bases and J by 8 bases, with 19 bases left in between. CDR3 in amino acids: CASSLGLRAATGYTF. In nucleotides, the CDR3 is TGTGCCAGCAGTTTGGGGCTCAGAGCCGCGACGGGCTACACCTTC.

This clonotype was recorded at least ten times. This chain joins TRBV20-1 and TRBJ1-2; D might be TRBD1 (5 bases). Germline assignment: CDR1 DFQATT and CDR2 SNEGSKA (reference sequence). The V end lost 1 base, the J end lost 7 bases, and 16 bases lay between the germline ends. CDR3 length: 14 amino acids. CDR3 sequence reads: CSARARPGRGGYTF. For the CDR3, the DNA is TGCAGTGCTAGAGCCCGGCCGGGACGCGGTGGCTACACCTTC.

CDR3 DNA: TGTGCCAGCAGTCCCTCTCTAGGGACCGGGAGGGCGCTTCGTAAGCAGTTCTTC. Translating gives CASSPSLGTGRALRKQFF. The gene calls are TRBV12-3 or TRBV12-4 and TRBJ2-1; 8 bases map to TRBD2. The CDR3 consists of 18 residues. V shed 5 bases, J shed 11 bases, and the junction held 23 bases outside the gene matches.

Only a few counts were recorded for this clonotype. The chain links TRBV7-3 to TRBJ2-1; 9 bases line up with TRBD2. After removal of 0 bases from V and 6 bases from J, the junction contained 9 bases not matched to a gene. CDR1 SGHTA and CDR2 FQGTGA come from the germline V gene. The CDR3 consists of 17 residues. In DNA form, the CDR3 reads TGTGCCAGCAGCTTAACCTCTCCAGCGGGAGGCTTCAATGAGCAGTTCTTC. It encodes CASSLTSPAGGFNEQFF.

This rearrangement joins TRBV4-1 to TRBJ2-7; D unclear. Germline CDR1 and CDR2: MGHRA and YSYEKL. V was shortened by 4 bases and J by 2 bases, with 15 bases between the two germline ends. CDR3 length: 15 amino acids. The CDR3 DNA follows: TGCGCCAGCAGCCCCGAAGCCCACCCCGCCTACGAGCAGTACTTC. Translation gives CASSPEAHPAYEQYF.

This chain uses TRBV30 with TRBJ2-7; D gene ambiguous. V lost 0 bases and J lost 5, with 8 bases in between. CDR1 is GTSNPN, CDR2 SVGIG, per germline (reference sequence). The length of the CDR3 is 12 residues. For the CDR3, the DNA is TGTGCCTGGAGTGTTTCTGTAAACGAGCAGTACTTC. Its protein product is CAWSVSVNEQYF. Complete variable domain (other parts from reference TRBV30 and TRBJ2-7): SQTIHQWPATLVQPVGSPLSLECTVEGTSNPNLYWYRQAAGRGLQLLFYSVGIGQISSEVPQNLSASRPQDRQFILSSKKLLLSDSGFYLCAWSVSVNEQYFGPGTRLTVT.

In its sample, this clonotype was seen a few times. CDR3 DNA: TGTGCCAGCAGCTTAGATACAGCGAACACCGGGGAGCTGTTTTTT. It encodes CASSLDTANTGELFF. The V and J genes are TRBV11-2 and TRBJ2-2; D gene unclear. Germline CDR1 SGHAT, CDR2 FQNNGV. The CDR3 contains 15 residues. Trimming stripped 0 bases from V and 0 bases from J, with 5 bases between.

This clonotype has more than one count but fewer than ten. V and J are TRBV4-3 and TRBJ2-3; either TRBD1 or TRBD2 may fit D (5 bases each). CDR1 is LGHNA and CDR2 is YSLEER in the germline V gene. V was clipped by 1 base and J by 5 bases, with 10 bases between them. This CDR3 has 14 amino acids. CDR3 residues: CASSQGGPQDTQYF. In DNA, the CDR3 is TGCGCCAGCAGCCAAGGGGGACCACAAGATACGCAGTATTTT.

The V call is TRBV3-1, the J call TRBJ1-1; no firm D call. Germline V gives CDR1 LGHDT, CDR2 YNNKEL (reference sequence). This CDR3 is built from 13 residues. V was shortened by 0 bases and J by 5 bases, with 7 bases between the two germline ends. In DNA, the CDR3 is TGTGCCAGCAGCCAAGAGGGGAGGACTGAAGCTTTCTTT. Translating gives CASSQEGRTEAFF.

This rearrangement joins TRBV5-4 to TRBJ2-3; tentative D call: TRBD2 (6 bases). Trimming removed 4 bases at V and 2 bases at J, with 11 bases between. Germline-derived CDR1 and CDR2 are SGHNT and YYREEE (reference sequence). The CDR3 totals 14 residues. As DNA, the CDR3 is TGTGCCAGCAGCACGGAGGGGTCCACAGATACGCAGTATTTT. Protein product: CASSTEGSTDTQYF.

There are many counts of this clonotype. The V and J genes are TRBV12-3 or TRBV12-4 and TRBJ1-2; 9 bases are a match to TRBD1. Germline trimming cut 6 bases from V and 2 bases from J; bases unmatched to any gene: 7. This CDR3 comprises 15 residues. CDR3 sequence (DNA): TGTGCCAGCAGGTTGGGACAGGGCACGAACTATGGCTACACCTTC. This encodes CASRLGQGTNYGYTF.

This clonotype was observed a handful of times. The chain joins TRBV27 to TRBJ2-1; 16 bases map to TRBD2. Germline V gene lookup returns CDR1 MNHEY and CDR2 SMNVEV (reference sequence). The CDR3 runs to 17 residues. Losses at the gene ends were 4 bases for V and 3 bases for J; bases not matched to a gene: 3. The CDR3 DNA reads TGTGCCAGCAGTTCGGGACTAGCGGGAGGGTTCTACAATGAGCAGTTCTTC. Its translation is CASSSGLAGGFYNEQFF.

This clonotype was seen once. V usage is TRBV30 and J usage is TRBJ1-2, with D unclear. V was trimmed by 0 bases and J by 8 bases, leaving 13 bases between them. Germline CDR1 and CDR2: GTSNPN and SVGIG (reference sequence). CDR3 length equals 13 residues. The CDR3 nucleotides are TGTGCCTGGAGTGTACGGTCAGTAGGAGGCTACACCTTC. Protein: CAWSVRSVGGYTF.

The rearrangement uses TRBV6-1 and TRBJ2-7; D possibly matches TRBD1 or TRBD2 (5 bases each). CDR3 length: 13 amino acids. The ends were cut back, 6 bases at V and 0 bases at J, with 9 bases in the middle. Germline V lookup: CDR1 MNHNS, CDR2 SASEGT. CDR3 amino acids: CASRWGSSYEQYF. The CDR3 bases are TGTGCCAGCAGATGGGGGAGCTCCTACGAGCAGTACTTC.

This chain uses TRBV6-5 with TRBJ2-1; 7 nucleotides line up with TRBD2. V lost 6 bases, J lost 0 bases, and 23 bases stayed unmatched. The CDR3 has 21 residues. CDR1 and CDR2 (germline): MNHEY, SVGAGI. CDR3 sequence: CASRYPSPRAGRPYSYNEQFF. CDR3 in DNA: TGTGCCAGCAGATACCCCTCGCCTCGTGCCGGGAGGCCTTACTCCTACAATGAGCAGTTCTTC.